This is a list of T cell receptor beta chains from one sample in a study of blood T cell repertoires in COVID-19. Here immunoSEQ multiplex PCR was the method, and the copy in TCRdb shows in-frame clones only, minus some. In the table there are tens of thousands of clones, about 80% of which are singletons. The specimen was peripheral blood. Receptors were obtained from a woman aged 55-70 years with acute or convalescent COVID-19. Each CDR3 is given with its conserved first and last residue. Only some rows state a clone size, as once, few, many or a class for expanded clones.

j_call | v_call | clone_size | cdr3_aa
TRBJ1-5 | TRBV2 | . | CASRGTGGNQPQHF
TRBJ2-1 | TRBV2 | few | CASRGLDNPHEQFF
TRBJ2-2 | TRBV4-1 | . | CASSQDLYTGELFF
TRBJ2-3 | TRBV7-3 | once | CASSKTEDSMADTQYF
TRBJ1-2 | TRBV10-3 | . | CAIRDRGAGYTF
TRBJ1-5 | TRBV29-1 | . | CSVADNSNQPQHF
TRBJ2-7 | TRBV3-1/TRBV3-2 | . | CASSHARTGYEQYF
TRBJ1-2 | TRBV6-5 | . | CASTRGQLNYGYTF
TRBJ1-5 | TRBV10-2 | once | CASSDRRQGGNQPQHF
TRBJ2-2 | TRBV5-1 | . | CASSLRQGNTGELFF
TRBJ1-2 | TRBV25-1 | . | CASSDNDGQLTNYGYTF